The clone carrying this TCR beta chain was counted once. Original methodology: Amplification from reference gene primers served as the basis for estimated nucleated cell counts. The protocol was immunoSEQ multiplex PCR, while the TCRdb copy is restricted to in-frame clones and leaves out a portion. V and J calls and clone size are given by that table; D and trimming were obtained from the DNA. The sample shows tens of thousands of clones, around 83% of them seen only once. V gave up 4 bases and J gave up 1 base, with 7 bases separating them. Germline V lookup: CDR1 MRHNA, CDR2 SNTAGT. The length of the CDR3 is 13 residues. The data stem from a study of blood T cell repertoires in COVID-19. Study-level background: Samples of COVID-19 (acute and convalescent) were obtained from the United States, Italy and Spain. PBMCs, B-cell-depleted T cells, or T cells provided the cDNA or gDNA that made up the material.

This clonotype was obtained from a human donor in a cohort sampled during active COVID-19. The chain joins TRBV6-4 to TRBJ1-1; D uncertain. The sequencing input was peripheral blood. CDR3 nucleotide sequence: TGTGCCAGCAGTGCGACTCCGAACACTGAAGCTTTCTTT. Amino acid sequence: CASSATPNTEAFF.